These T cell receptor beta chains were read from a single sample in a study of human T cells and chemical hapten exposure. TCRdb recomputed calls from the RACE reads with MiXCR, one row per CDR3 protein. This sample has about 120,000 distinct CDR3 sequences, with roughly 14% found just once. This specimen consisted of whole blood, obtained in connection with sensitization to the hapten diphenylcyclopropenone (DPC). The receptors originated from a woman aged 18-30 years with alopecia areata. Some clones in this sample may be carry-over from other donors' samples. Both conserved end residues are part of each CDR3. Fields, in order: J gene, V gene, clone size, CDR3 length, D gene, CDR3 DNA, CDR3 protein. D genes are given only for firm matches. For some rows the clone size is stated as once, few or many, or as a class when expanded; others skip it.

j_gene: TRBJ2-7; v_gene: TRBV27; abundance: NA; len: 15; d_gene: TRBD2; CDR3nt: TGTGCCAGCAGTTTCGTGGCGGGGGGGCCGTACGAGCAGTACTTC; CDR3aa: CASSFVAGGPYEQYF
j_gene: TRBJ2-1; v_gene: TRBV20-1; abundance: many; len: 15; d_gene: NA; CDR3nt: TGCAGTGCTCAGGGGCAGGCTAGCTCCTACAATGAGCAGTTCTTC; CDR3aa: CSAQGQASSYNEQFF
j_gene: TRBJ2-7; v_gene: TRBV12-3/TRBV12-4; abundance: many; len: 15; d_gene: TRBD1; CDR3nt: TGTGCCAGCAGTTTAAGGGACAGGGGGCGGTACGAGCAGTACTTC; CDR3aa: CASSLRDRGRYEQYF
j_gene: TRBJ2-3; v_gene: TRBV7-9; abundance: NA; len: 12; d_gene: NA; CDR3nt: TGTGCCAGCACGGACAGCACAGATACGCAGTATTTT; CDR3aa: CASTDSTDTQYF
j_gene: TRBJ2-5; v_gene: TRBV18; abundance: many; len: 16; d_gene: TRBD1; CDR3nt: TGTGCCAGCTCACCAGGGACAGGGGGATTGCAAGAGACCCAGTACTTC; CDR3aa: CASSPGTGGLQETQYF
j_gene: TRBJ2-7; v_gene: TRBV10-3; abundance: few; len: 19; d_gene: TRBD1; CDR3nt: TGTGCCATCAGGGGGGCCCTCGGGAATTCAGGGACAGCCCTCTACGAGCAGTACTTC; CDR3aa: CAIRGALGNSGTALYEQYF
j_gene: TRBJ2-2; v_gene: TRBV4-3; abundance: NA; len: 14; d_gene: NA; CDR3nt: TGCGCCAGCAGCCAAGGGAGGAACACCGGGGAGCTGTTTTTT; CDR3aa: CASSQGRNTGELFF
j_gene: TRBJ2-1; v_gene: TRBV3-1; abundance: NA; len: 15; d_gene: NA; CDR3nt: TGTGCCAGCAGCCCCTATGTGGGGGGGGCGAATGAGCAGTTCTTC; CDR3aa: CASSPYVGGANEQFF
j_gene: TRBJ2-5; v_gene: TRBV3-1; abundance: NA; len: 16; d_gene: TRBD2; CDR3nt: TGTGCCAGCAGCCAAGCAGGAGCGGGGGACCAAGAGACCCAGTACTTC; CDR3aa: CASSQAGAGDQETQYF
j_gene: TRBJ1-1; v_gene: TRBV6-5; abundance: few; len: 16; d_gene: NA; CDR3nt: TGTGCCAGCAGCCGGGGGGGGCGGGTACGGAACACTGAAGCTTTCTTT; CDR3aa: CASSRGGRVRNTEAFF
j_gene: TRBJ2-3; v_gene: TRBV6-5; abundance: NA; len: 14; d_gene: NA; CDR3nt: TGTGCCAGCAGTTATGGAGGGGGCCCAGATACGCAGTATTTT; CDR3aa: CASSYGGGPDTQYF
j_gene: TRBJ2-3; v_gene: TRBV5-8; abundance: NA; len: 15; d_gene: TRBD1; CDR3nt: TGTGCCAGCAGCCCCCGGACAGGTAGCACAGATACGCAGTATTTT; CDR3aa: CASSPRTGSTDTQYF
j_gene: TRBJ2-4; v_gene: TRBV20-1; abundance: few; len: 14; d_gene: NA; CDR3nt: TGCAGTGCTACAGAGGGGCGGACCAAAAACATTCAGTACTTC; CDR3aa: CSATEGRTKNIQYF
j_gene: TRBJ2-3; v_gene: TRBV19; abundance: few; len: 13; d_gene: NA; CDR3nt: TGTGCCAGTAGTATTCCCTCTCTAGGAAGTCAGTATTTT; CDR3aa: CASSIPSLGSQYF
j_gene: TRBJ2-5; v_gene: TRBV3-1; abundance: few; len: 16; d_gene: TRBD2; CDR3nt: TGTGCCAGCAGCCAAGAGCGGCTAGCGGGTCAAGAGACCCAGTACTTC; CDR3aa: CASSQERLAGQETQYF
j_gene: TRBJ1-5; v_gene: TRBV2; abundance: few; len: 15; d_gene: TRBD1; CDR3nt: TGTGCCAGCAACTTGGACAGGGGGGACAATCAGCCCCAGCATTTT; CDR3aa: CASNLDRGDNQPQHF
j_gene: TRBJ1-1; v_gene: TRBV6-2/TRBV6-3; abundance: few; len: 14; d_gene: NA; CDR3nt: TGTGCCAGCAATCCCCCAGGGACCCGGCATGAAGCTTTCTTT; CDR3aa: CASNPPGTRHEAFF
j_gene: TRBJ2-5; v_gene: TRBV6-1; abundance: NA; len: 12; d_gene: NA; CDR3nt: TGTGCCAGCAGTGAAGCCCCGAGGACCCAGTACTTC; CDR3aa: CASSEAPRTQYF
j_gene: TRBJ1-1; v_gene: TRBV18; abundance: NA; len: 15; d_gene: NA; CDR3nt: TGTGCCAGCTCACCGGGCAGTGGGTCAGGCACTGAAGCTTTCTTT; CDR3aa: CASSPGSGSGTEAFF
j_gene: TRBJ1-2; v_gene: TRBV20-1; abundance: few; len: 16; d_gene: NA; CDR3nt: TGCAGTGCTAGAGGGGGACTTGAGATCCTCTTCGATGGCTACACCTTC; CDR3aa: CSARGGLEILFDGYTF
j_gene: TRBJ2-7; v_gene: TRBV27; abundance: NA; len: 15; d_gene: TRBD1; CDR3nt: TGTGCCAGCAGCCTAACCCGACAGGGCCCCCACGAGCAGTACTTC; CDR3aa: CASSLTRQGPHEQYF
j_gene: TRBJ1-2; v_gene: TRBV29-1; abundance: many; len: 13; d_gene: TRBD1; CDR3nt: TGCAGCGTTGGAGGGACAGGGGTCTATGGCTACACCTTC; CDR3aa: CSVGGTGVYGYTF
j_gene: TRBJ2-2; v_gene: TRBV29-1; abundance: NA; len: 17; d_gene: TRBD1; CDR3nt: TGCAGCGCCCGGTCCCTGACAGGGAACCCCCTTTCCGGGGAGCTGTTTTTT; CDR3aa: CSARSLTGNPLSGELFF
j_gene: TRBJ1-6; v_gene: TRBV20-1; abundance: few; len: 13; d_gene: NA; CDR3nt: TGCAGTGCCCGGACAGTTAGAAATTCACCCCTCCACTTT; CDR3aa: CSARTVRNSPLHF
j_gene: TRBJ2-1; v_gene: TRBV4-3; abundance: NA; len: 15; d_gene: NA; CDR3nt: TGCGCCAGCAGCCTTGAAGTCAATTCCTACAATGAGCAGTTCTTC; CDR3aa: CASSLEVNSYNEQFF
j_gene: TRBJ2-3; v_gene: TRBV3-1; abundance: many; len: 15; d_gene: TRBD1; CDR3nt: TGTGCCAGCAGCACCGGGACAGGGGGCACAGATACGCAGTATTTT; CDR3aa: CASSTGTGGTDTQYF
j_gene: TRBJ2-5; v_gene: TRBV2; abundance: once; len: 13; d_gene: NA; CDR3nt: TGTGCCAGCAGTGAACTCGCCGAAGAGACCCAGTACTTC; CDR3aa: CASSELAEETQYF